These T cell receptor beta chains were read from a single sample in a study of CD8 T cell repertoires and HIV-1 epitope variants. Antigen specificity for these receptors is unknown. TCRdb keeps only in-frame clones here, not all; method: immunoSEQ multiplex PCR. Among over 2,000 clones listed, less than 65% were seen once. Sequenced sample: cultured CD8+ T cells derived from PBMCs. The receptors derive from a male donor with HIV. Each CDR3 is given with its conserved first and last residue. Size is stated for part of the rows, as once, few or many counts, or as a class when the clone is expanded.

cdr3_aa clone_size v_call
CASSLVHGTGQETQYF - TRBV27
CASSIGTGVFGYTF - TRBV27
CASSASGDTQYF - TRBV9
CATSRLPRPNNSPLHF - TRBV15
CASSETGGVYEQYF - TRBV7-9
CASSLYLTDTQYF - TRBV5-6
CASSYDEKLFF - TRBV6-5
CASSYRGELNNEQFF once TRBV6-6
CASSRSLDGSSYNEQFF few TRBV4-1
CASSSGGDTGELFF few TRBV9
CASSLRRETQYF few TRBV7-9
CASSFGTGELFF - TRBV27
CASSAQAENSPLHF - TRBV10-1
CASREGLYSGNTIYF - TRBV5-6
CASIPDQGGTQYF - TRBV5-4
CASSLGVGTEAFF - TRBV27
CASSLIGSTDTQYF - TRBV28
CASSDLHGTGDGYTF - TRBV7-2
CASSIGRGDTEAFF few TRBV19
CASSSALGLAYEQYF - TRBV27
CASSSGTGEYNEQFF - TRBV5-1
CSVDGTGPSTDTQYF - TRBV29-1
CASSPDMPSSYNSPLHF - TRBV2
CASSLLGLERFYEQYF few TRBV7-2
CASRGIMNTEAFF medium-sized TRBV2
CASSLLAGGRDTQYF - TRBV27
CASSPGRTNTEAFF few TRBV7-6
CASSLYLAGGYEQYF - TRBV27
CASSLQGDYEQYF few TRBV5-6
CASSFSSGGQETQYF - TRBV5-5
CASSLGTSALEQFF - TRBV5-6
CASSEIGLAGDTQYF few TRBV10-2
CASSFEGPSYNEQFF - TRBV6-5
CASSLVAGGTNYGYTF - TRBV5-5
CSVEAPGVETQYF few TRBV29-1
CASSDPGTGVLGAF - TRBV5-4
CASSLMGTEAFF few TRBV28
CASSLGGQGNTEAFF - TRBV27
CASSETTGDGGSSYNEQFF - TRBV28
CASSFQGQKDTEAFF - TRBV28
CASSLIQGEPQHF - TRBV28
CASSYSEKLFF - TRBV6-6
CASSYYGGNEQYF - TRBV6-6
CASSLEGEAVNTGELFF - TRBV7-8
CASSQVSGSYEQYF - TRBV4-1
CASSGQGLYGYTF - TRBV25-1
CASSYGGAPGELFF - TRBV6-5
CASSVVGGGQGSYNEQFF - TRBV9
CSVVRPSYNEQFF - TRBV29-1
CASSVGTISYEQYF once TRBV19
CASSVTGGDEQFF - TRBV9